The 4 T cell receptor beta chains below all came from one sample that was sequenced in a study of OX40 agonist ivuxolimab in advanced cancers. Clones were sequenced by immunoSEQ multiplex PCR, and TCRdb holds only the in-frame ones, with some missing. The table lists about 90,000 clones, approximately 91% of them singletons. Material: CD4+ or CD8+ T cells sorted from blood, obtained in a trial of the OX40 agonist ivuxolimab. The receptors derive from an adult with an advanced solid tumor such as melanoma, head and neck, liver or kidney cancer.

CDR3 sequence: CASSLGRLVYEQYF. In DNA, the CDR3 is TGCGCCAGCAGCTTGGGCAGACTAGTTTACGAGCAGTACTTC. This chain links TRBV5-1 with TRBJ2-7; a possible D gene is TRBD2 (6 bases). The germline V gene encodes CDR1 SGHRS and CDR2 YFSETQ. The CDR3 length is 14 residues. With 0 bases removed from V and 4 bases from J, the gap between germline ends came to 11 bases.

The chain recombines TRBV5-6 with TRBJ2-3, with 11 bases lining up with TRBD2. The V and J ends lost 3 bases and 7 bases, in that order; junction bases with no gene match: 7. This CDR3 comprises 15 residues. CDR1 and CDR2 (germline): SGHDT, YYEEEE. CDR3 sequence (DNA): TGTGCCAGCAGCTCCCCCACTAGCGGGAGAAATACGCAGTATTTT. This sequence encodes CASSSPTSGRNTQYF.

This chain connects TRBV7-3 to TRBJ2-3; TRBD2 matches 9 bases. Germline CDR1 reads SGHTA; CDR2 reads FQGTGA. This CDR3 region has 16 residues. J was trimmed by 0 bases and V by 2 bases; bases with no gene match: 3. CDR3 sequence: CASSLSSGTSTDTQYF. CDR3 DNA: TGTGCCAGCAGCTTATCTAGCGGGACTAGCACAGATACGCAGTATTTT.

V usage is TRBV4-3 and J usage is TRBJ2-1, with 8 bases lining up with TRBD2. V gave up 4 bases and J gave up 1 base; unmatched junction bases: 12. CDR3 length: 18 amino acids. Germline lookup yields CDR1 LGHNA and CDR2 YSLEER. This chain's CDR3 is CASSLLPQAGDSYNEQFF. CDR3 DNA sequence: TGCGCCAGCAGCCTCCTTCCTCAAGCGGGGGATTCCTACAATGAGCAGTTCTTC.